Below are 7 T cell receptor beta chains sequenced from a single sample in a study of blood T cells in healthy people across ages. A second PCR, run for about 7 to 11 cycles, used a sample-barcoded 5' primer plus a J-beta primer mix. In TCRdb, the 5' RACE reads were re-called with MiXCR into one record per CDR3 protein. The data show 1,500,000 or so distinct CDR3 sequences, 59% seen once. Sequences were obtained from blood. The receptors shown here come from a man younger than 35 in good health.

The chain couples TRBV20-1 to TRBJ1-2; maybe TRBD1 (5 bases). Germline CDR1 DFQATT, CDR2 SNEGSKA (reference sequence). The CDR3 is made up of 13 amino acids. The V and J ends lost 4 bases and 4 bases respectively, with 13 bases between them. CDR3 DNA: TGCAGTGCTATCCCCACGGGGCCCTATGGCTACACCTTC. Amino acids: CSAIPTGPYGYTF.

The sample holds a few counts of this clonotype. The chain couples TRBV6-5 to TRBJ2-7; TRBD2 agrees at 7 bases. The CDR3 has 15 amino acids. The germline CDR1 and CDR2 sequences are MNHEY and SVGAGI. With V trimmed by 7 bases and J by 1 base, 10 bases remained unmatched. The CDR3 sequence is CASTKSGDSSYEQYF. Written as DNA, the CDR3 is TGTGCCAGCACCAAAAGCGGGGACTCGTCCTACGAGCAGTACTTC.

This clonotype was seen only a few times. At one of its ends the junction is not consistent with the germline gene, which may arise from a read error. This chain uses TRBV29-1 with TRBJ2-1; 15 nucleotides match TRBD2. Germline lookup yields CDR1 SQVTM and CDR2 ANQGSEA. The CDR3 is 14 amino acids. CDR3 amino acids: CSVAGLAGGNEQVF. DNA for the CDR3: TGCAGCGTCGCGGGACTAGCGGGAGGAAATGAGCAGGTCTTC.

J is TRBJ1-5 and V is TRBV20-1; D not resolved. The V and J ends lost 2 bases and 4 bases respectively, with 12 bases between them. This CDR3 is 14 amino acids long. CDR1 and CDR2 (germline): DFQATT, SNEGSKA (reference sequence). CDR3 amino acids: CSARFGQKNQPQHF. The CDR3 bases are TGCAGTGCTAGATTCGGCCAGAAAAATCAGCCCCAGCATTTT.

In this sample, this clonotype turned up a few times. The J gene is TRBJ2-7, the V gene TRBV4-1; D gene unclear. The V and J ends lost 3 bases and 5 bases respectively, with 11 bases between them. CDR1 is MGHRA, CDR2 YSYEKL, per germline. The CDR3 spans 13 residues. CDR3: CASSHARLDEQYF. In DNA form, the CDR3 reads TGCGCCAGCAGCCATGCCCGGTTGGACGAGCAGTACTTC.

The chain links TRBV27 to TRBJ1-1; a possible D gene is TRBD1 (5 bases). In germline, CDR1 is MNHEY, CDR2 SMNVEV (reference sequence). The CDR3 has 12 residues. Trimming removed 5 bases from V and 7 bases from J, with 11 bases in between. The CDR3 here is CASSIQGGEAFF. DNA of the CDR3: TGTGCCAGCAGTATCCAGGGTGGTGAAGCTTTCTTT.

The chain couples TRBV7-7 to TRBJ2-5, with D possibly matching TRBD1 (5 bases). V was trimmed by 1 base and J by 2 bases, leaving 11 bases between them. Germline CDR1 SSHAT, CDR2 FNYEAQ (reference sequence). The CDR3 runs to 15 residues. CDR3 amino acids: CASSLGQNPQETQYF. CDR3 nucleotide sequence: TGTGCCAGCAGCTTAGGACAGAATCCACAAGAGACCCAGTACTTC.